A selection of T cell receptor beta chains follows, all from one sample in a study of cytomegalovirus exposure and HLA in healthy donors. The protocol was immunoSEQ multiplex PCR, while the TCRdb copy is restricted to in-frame clones and leaves out a portion. Its listing shows fewer than 85,000 clones. Sequencing was done on a sample of PBMCs. The receptor set was obtained from a man between 50 and 59 years old in good health and CMV-seropositive. Both conserved end residues are part of each CDR3.

j_call | v_call | cdr3_aa
TRBJ1-1 | TRBV5-1 | CASSLAAGGNTEAFF
TRBJ2-5 | TRBV28 | CASRGPEGETQYF
TRBJ2-3 | TRBV9 | CASSSTGGLNADTQYF
TRBJ2-2 | TRBV10-3 | CAIIRGDTGELFF
TRBJ2-7 | TRBV2 | CAIRDISYEQYF
TRBJ2-2 | TRBV10-3 | CAITRQGGTGELFF
TRBJ1-1 | TRBV5-8 | CASSPLWGGANTEAFF
TRBJ1-1 | TRBV5-1 | CASSSTGGARTEAFF
- | TRBV6-6 | CASSYSGQADEQYF
TRBJ2-2 | TRBV18 | CASALDSNTGELFF
TRBJ2-2 | TRBV5-1 | CASSLLAGNTGELFF
TRBJ1-6 | TRBV27 | CASSFSGTGGNSPLHF
TRBJ2-3 | TRBV5-1 | CASSSSGGADTQYF
TRBJ1-3 | TRBV6-1 | CASSEALDRSIYF
TRBJ2-7 | TRBV5-1 | CASSDPGLLKEQYF
TRBJ2-1 | TRBV5-4 | CASSLGLAGWGEQFF
TRBJ2-2 | TRBV6-5 | CASSYAQEGELFF
TRBJ2-2 | TRBV12-5 | CASGFDVTPGEGGELFF
TRBJ1-2 | TRBV6-6 | CASSYSQGANYGYTF
TRBJ1-4 | TRBV7-2 | CASSRIWDRESEKLFF
TRBJ2-1 | TRBV6-5 | CASSRRVDFGNEQFF
TRBJ1-6 | TRBV28 | CASSLEGGLYSPLHF
TRBJ1-5 | TRBV4-1 | CASGPGGNQPQHF
TRBJ2-7 | TRBV2 | CASRLDREYEQYF
TRBJ2-3 | TRBV5-1 | CASSFTGGLSTDTQYF
TRBJ2-1 | TRBV5-1 | CASSLAGLRNEQFF
TRBJ1-2 | TRBV9 | CASSPRQGGHYGYTF
TRBJ2-2 | TRBV10-3 | CAISESFSNTNTGELFF
TRBJ1-5 | TRBV2 | CASSESGGQPQHF